This T cell receptor beta chain was obtained from a study of blood T cell repertoires in COVID-19. About the study: The study drew acute and convalescent COVID-19 samples from the United States, Italy and Spain. T cells, B-cell-depleted T cells, or PBMCs supplied cDNA or gDNA.

Authors' processing steps: It was from reference gene primer amplification that nucleated cell counts were estimated. Here immunoSEQ multiplex PCR was the method, and the copy in TCRdb shows in-frame clones only, minus some. V and J calls and clone size come straight from that table; D and trimming were deduced from the DNA. Of about 310,000 clones detected, 87% appear once; the ten largest clones hold 1%. Trimming stripped 5 bases from V and 5 bases from J, with 18 bases between. Per the germline V gene, CDR1 is SGHTA and CDR2 is FQGNSA. The CDR3 totals 15 residues. Sequences were obtained from peripheral blood. The V and J genes are TRBV7-2 and TRBJ2-5; D might be TRBD2 (5 bases). The sequence derives from a man over 45 with active or convalescent COVID-19. The CDR3 loop reads CASSPRADSEETQYF. CDR3 DNA sequence: TGTGCCAGCAGCCCACGAGCGGACTCTGAGGAGACCCAGTACTTC.